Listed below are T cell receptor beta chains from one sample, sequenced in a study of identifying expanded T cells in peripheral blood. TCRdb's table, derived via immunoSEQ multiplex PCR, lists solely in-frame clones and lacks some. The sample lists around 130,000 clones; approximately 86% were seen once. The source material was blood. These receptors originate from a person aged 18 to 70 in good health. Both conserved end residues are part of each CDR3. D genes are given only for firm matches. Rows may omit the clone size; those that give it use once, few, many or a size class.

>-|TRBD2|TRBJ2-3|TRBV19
TGTGCCAGTAGTGAGGGACTACCGAGCACAGATACGCAGTATTTT
CASSEGLPSTDTQYF
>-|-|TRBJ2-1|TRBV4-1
TGCGCCAGCAGCAGGCAGGAGGGGGGTGACAATGAGCAGTTCTTC
CASSRQEGGDNEQFF
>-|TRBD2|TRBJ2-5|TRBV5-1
TGCGCCAGCAGCTTCCTAGCGGGGGGGTTGGAGACCCAGTACTTC
CASSFLAGGLETQYF
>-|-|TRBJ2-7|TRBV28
TGTGCCAGCAGTCCTCACCAACAGGGTGGCGAGCAGTACTTC
CASSPHQQGGEQYF
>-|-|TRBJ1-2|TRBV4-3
TGCGCCAGCAGCCAATGGGCAGGGAGGGCGGATGGCTACACCTTC
CASSQWAGRADGYTF
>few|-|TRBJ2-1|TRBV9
TGTGCCAGCAGCCCGAACAATGAGCAGTTCTTC
CASSPNNEQFF
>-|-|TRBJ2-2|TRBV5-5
TGTGCCAGTACACAGGGTGCCGGGGAGCTGTTTTTT
CASTQGAGELFF
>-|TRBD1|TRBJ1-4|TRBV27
TGTGCCAGCAGTTTATTAGCAGGGAGAACAGGGGCTAATGAAAAACTGTTTTTT
CASSLLAGRTGANEKLFF
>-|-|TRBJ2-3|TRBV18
TGTGCCAGCTCACCCCCAGACAGAGGGTGGGGCACAGATACGCAGTATTTT
CASSPPDRGWGTDTQYF
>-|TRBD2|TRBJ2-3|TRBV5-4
TGTGCCAGCAGCTTGTCAAGCGGGGTCACAGATACGCAGTATTTT
CASSLSSGVTDTQYF
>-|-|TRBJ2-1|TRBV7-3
TGTGCCAGCAGCTTCAGGGGGGGTCCCAATGAGCAGTTCTTC
CASSFRGGPNEQFF
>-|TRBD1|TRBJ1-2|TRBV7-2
TGTGCCAGCAGCGTACAGGGGATCTTTGAGGGCTACACCTTC
CASSVQGIFEGYTF
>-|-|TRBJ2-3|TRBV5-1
TGCGCCAGCAGCAACAGGAGAGTCACAGATACGCAGTATTTT
CASSNRRVTDTQYF
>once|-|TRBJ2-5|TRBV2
TGTGCCAGCAGTGAAGAACCTCGAGCGGGTGAGACCCAGTACTTC
CASSEEPRAGETQYF
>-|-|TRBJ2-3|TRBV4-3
TGCGCCAGCAGCCAAGTTTGGGGCAGCCCCACAGATACGCAGTATTTT
CASSQVWGSPTDTQYF
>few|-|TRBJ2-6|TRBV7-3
TGTGCCAGCAGCCCGGACAGACTCAACGTCCTGACTTTC
CASSPDRLNVLTF
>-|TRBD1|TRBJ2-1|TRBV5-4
TGTGCCAGCAGCCCACCTCCGACAGGGAGCTCCTACAATGAGCAGTTCTTC
CASSPPPTGSSYNEQFF
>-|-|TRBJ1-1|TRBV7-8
TGTGCCAGCAGCTTGGTTATGGGGGAAGCTTTCTTT
CASSLVMGEAFF
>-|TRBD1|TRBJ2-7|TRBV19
TGTGCCAGTAGCGACAGGGCCTCCTACGAGCAGTACTTC
CASSDRASYEQYF
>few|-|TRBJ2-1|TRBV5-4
TGTGCCAGCAGCTTGGATTCCGGTGAGCAGTTCTTC
CASSLDSGEQFF
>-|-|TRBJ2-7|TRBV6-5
TGTGCCAGCAGTTACTCGGCGAGAAGCTCCTACGAGCAGTACTTC
CASSYSARSSYEQYF
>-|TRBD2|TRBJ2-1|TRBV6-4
TGTGCCAGCAGTTATGACCTAGCGGGATACAATGAGCAGTTCTTC
CASSYDLAGYNEQFF
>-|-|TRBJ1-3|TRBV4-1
TGCGCCAGCACCCAAGGGACACCTGGAAACACCATATATTTT
CASTQGTPGNTIYF
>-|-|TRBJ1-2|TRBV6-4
TGTGCCAGCAGAAGTTGGAACAGGGAGAACTATGGCTACACCTTC
CASRSWNRENYGYTF
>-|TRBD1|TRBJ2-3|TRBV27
TGTGCCAGCAGCCTGGAAGGGGGCGCAGATACGCAGTATTTT
CASSLEGGADTQYF
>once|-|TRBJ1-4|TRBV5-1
TGCGCCAGCAGCGCGGGACAAGCTGGGGAAAAACTGTTTTTT
CASSAGQAGEKLFF
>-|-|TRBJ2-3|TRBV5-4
TGTGCCAGCAGCCCTTCCCTCACCACAGATACGCAGTATTTT
CASSPSLTTDTQYF
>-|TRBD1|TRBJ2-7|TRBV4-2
TGTGCCAGCAGCCAAGAGACAGGGGGCCTTGACGAGCAGTACTTC
CASSQETGGLDEQYF
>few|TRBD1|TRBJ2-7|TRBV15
TGTGCCACCAGCACGTGGGACAGCCCCTACGAGCAGTACTTC
CATSTWDSPYEQYF
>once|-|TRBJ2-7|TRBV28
TGTGCCAGCAGCAAAACCTACGAGCAGTACTTC
CASSKTYEQYF
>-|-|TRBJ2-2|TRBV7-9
TGTGCCAGCAGCTTAGCGGGGGGCCTCACCGGGGAGCTGTTTTTT
CASSLAGGLTGELFF
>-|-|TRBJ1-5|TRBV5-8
TGTGCCAGCAGCTTGTTGTGGAGCAATCAGCCCCAGCATTTT
CASSLLWSNQPQHF
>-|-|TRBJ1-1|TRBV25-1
TGTGCCAGCAGTGAATCGGGGAGAGGGGTGAACACTGAAGCTTTCTTT
CASSESGRGVNTEAFF
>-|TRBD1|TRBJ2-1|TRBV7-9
TGTGCCAGCAGCTTCGGTTCCGGGACAGAACATGAGCAGTTCTTC
CASSFGSGTEHEQFF
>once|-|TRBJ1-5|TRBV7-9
TGTGCCAGCAGCTTCTCCGGGGAGAGGAATCAGCCCCAGCATTTT
CASSFSGERNQPQHF
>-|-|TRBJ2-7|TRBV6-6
TGTGCCAGCAGGAAGAGCTACGAGCAGTACTTC
CASRKSYEQYF
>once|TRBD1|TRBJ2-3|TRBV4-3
TGCGCCAGCAGCCGGACAGGGGGCGCGGAAGATACGCAGTATTTT
CASSRTGGAEDTQYF
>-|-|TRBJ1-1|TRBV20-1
TGCAGTGCTAGAGATCAGACTGAAGCTTTCTTT
CSARDQTEAFF
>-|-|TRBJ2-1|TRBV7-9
TGTGCCAGCAGCCCGGACAATAACAATGAGCAGTTCTTC
CASSPDNNNEQFF
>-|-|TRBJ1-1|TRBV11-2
TGTGCCAGCAGACTAGGGGTTTCGAACACTGAAGCTTTCTTT
CASRLGVSNTEAFF
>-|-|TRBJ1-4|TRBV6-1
TGTGCCAGCAGTGATCGTACGGCCCTTAATGAAAAACTGTTTTTT
CASSDRTALNEKLFF
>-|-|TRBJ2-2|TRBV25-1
TGTGCCAGCAGCCCACGGACGGCGAACACCGGGGAGCTGTTTTTT
CASSPRTANTGELFF
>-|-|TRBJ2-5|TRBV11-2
TGTGCCAGCAGCTTAAACCACGGACAAGAGACCCAGTACTTC
CASSLNHGQETQYF
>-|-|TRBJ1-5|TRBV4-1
TGCGCCAGCAGCCAAGCCACTATGGGACTCGGCAATCAGCCCCAGCATTTT
CASSQATMGLGNQPQHF
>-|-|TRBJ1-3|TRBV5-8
TGTGCCAGCAGCTTGGGCCAGGCTACATTTGGAAACACCATATATTTT
CASSLGQATFGNTIYF
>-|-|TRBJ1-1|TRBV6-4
TGTGCCAGCAGTGACCCAAGGGAGAGCACTGAAGCTTTCTTT
CASSDPRESTEAFF
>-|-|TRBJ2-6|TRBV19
TGTGCCAGTAGTATAGGGTCCCATAGTGGCTCTGGGGCCAACGTCCTGACTTTC
CASSIGSHSGSGANVLTF
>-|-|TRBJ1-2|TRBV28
TGTGCCAGCAGTTATCCAGGAGGATTAAAGAACTATGGCTACACCTTC
CASSYPGGLKNYGYTF
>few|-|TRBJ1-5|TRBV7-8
TGTGCCAGCAGCCCCCGGGAAAGAGTAAATCAGCCCCAGCATTTT
CASSPRERVNQPQHF
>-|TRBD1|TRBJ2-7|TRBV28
TGTGCCAGCACCGACGACAGGGCCTACGAGCAGTACTTC
CASTDDRAYEQYF